This T cell receptor (beta chain) was identified in a study of beta chain features in type 1 diabetes. General study results and limits: Relative to healthy donors, patients appeared to have naive, central memory and Treg TCRB repertoires that were more similar.

Based on CD45RO/CCR7/CD25/CD127/CD95/CD27, CD4+ regulatory, stem cell-like memory, naive and central memory cells were sorted. cDNA synthesis used the whole RNA isolate, giving expressed TCRB sequences. Sequencing was performed with immunoSEQ multiplex PCR; in TCRdb, only in-frame clones are kept and a portion is missing. The sample yields approximately 15,000 clones, less than 60% seen once. Germline loops: CDR1 SGHNT, CDR2 YYREEE (reference sequence). The V and J ends lost 4 bases and 2 bases, in that order; junction bases with no gene match: 9. The CDR3 length is 16 residues. Remarks on this clone: Its specificity is unknown.

The sequence was collected from a woman between 18 and 29 years old in good health. Source material: stem cell memory CD4+ T cells from blood. The chain couples TRBV5-4 to TRBJ2-7; 10 positions match TRBD2. Here the CDR3 reads CASSLNPLAGAYEQYF. Written as DNA, the CDR3 is TGTGCCAGCAGCCTTAACCCGCTAGCGGGAGCCTACGAGCAGTACTTC. The complete variable domain, with remaining parts taken from reference TRBV5-4 and TRBJ2-7, reads ETGVTQSPTHLIKTRGQQVTLRCSSQSGHNTVSWYQQALGQGPQFIFQYYREEENGRGNFPPRFSGLQFPNYSSELNVNALELDDSALYLCASSLNPLAGAYEQYFGPGTRLTVT.